The table lists the clone carrying this TCR beta chain with many counts. The data stem from a study of T cells in Graves' hyperthyroidism and ophthalmopathy. RNA transcripts were the template for amplifying TCR beta CDR3 regions. The TCR CDR3 was amplified in a first-round RT-PCR using the HTBI primer set. Each CDR3 protein gets one entry after TCRdb re-called the multiplex PCR reads with MiXCR. Of roughly 740,000 distinct CDR3 sequences in the sample, 16% are singletons; the top ten hold approximately 8%. This CDR3 is built from 15 residues. The J segment lost 5 bases and the V segment lost 7 bases, leaving 10 bases of the junction unmatched.

This clonotype was sampled from a man between 18 and 29 years old with Graves' hyperthyroidism. Sequences were obtained from blood. The V call is TRBV12-3 or TRBV12-4, the J call TRBJ2-3; 9 bases fit TRBD2. CDR3 residues: CASKLLAGGGDTQYF. DNA of the CDR3: TGTGCCAGCAAACTACTAGCGGGTGGGGGAGATACGCAGTATTTT.